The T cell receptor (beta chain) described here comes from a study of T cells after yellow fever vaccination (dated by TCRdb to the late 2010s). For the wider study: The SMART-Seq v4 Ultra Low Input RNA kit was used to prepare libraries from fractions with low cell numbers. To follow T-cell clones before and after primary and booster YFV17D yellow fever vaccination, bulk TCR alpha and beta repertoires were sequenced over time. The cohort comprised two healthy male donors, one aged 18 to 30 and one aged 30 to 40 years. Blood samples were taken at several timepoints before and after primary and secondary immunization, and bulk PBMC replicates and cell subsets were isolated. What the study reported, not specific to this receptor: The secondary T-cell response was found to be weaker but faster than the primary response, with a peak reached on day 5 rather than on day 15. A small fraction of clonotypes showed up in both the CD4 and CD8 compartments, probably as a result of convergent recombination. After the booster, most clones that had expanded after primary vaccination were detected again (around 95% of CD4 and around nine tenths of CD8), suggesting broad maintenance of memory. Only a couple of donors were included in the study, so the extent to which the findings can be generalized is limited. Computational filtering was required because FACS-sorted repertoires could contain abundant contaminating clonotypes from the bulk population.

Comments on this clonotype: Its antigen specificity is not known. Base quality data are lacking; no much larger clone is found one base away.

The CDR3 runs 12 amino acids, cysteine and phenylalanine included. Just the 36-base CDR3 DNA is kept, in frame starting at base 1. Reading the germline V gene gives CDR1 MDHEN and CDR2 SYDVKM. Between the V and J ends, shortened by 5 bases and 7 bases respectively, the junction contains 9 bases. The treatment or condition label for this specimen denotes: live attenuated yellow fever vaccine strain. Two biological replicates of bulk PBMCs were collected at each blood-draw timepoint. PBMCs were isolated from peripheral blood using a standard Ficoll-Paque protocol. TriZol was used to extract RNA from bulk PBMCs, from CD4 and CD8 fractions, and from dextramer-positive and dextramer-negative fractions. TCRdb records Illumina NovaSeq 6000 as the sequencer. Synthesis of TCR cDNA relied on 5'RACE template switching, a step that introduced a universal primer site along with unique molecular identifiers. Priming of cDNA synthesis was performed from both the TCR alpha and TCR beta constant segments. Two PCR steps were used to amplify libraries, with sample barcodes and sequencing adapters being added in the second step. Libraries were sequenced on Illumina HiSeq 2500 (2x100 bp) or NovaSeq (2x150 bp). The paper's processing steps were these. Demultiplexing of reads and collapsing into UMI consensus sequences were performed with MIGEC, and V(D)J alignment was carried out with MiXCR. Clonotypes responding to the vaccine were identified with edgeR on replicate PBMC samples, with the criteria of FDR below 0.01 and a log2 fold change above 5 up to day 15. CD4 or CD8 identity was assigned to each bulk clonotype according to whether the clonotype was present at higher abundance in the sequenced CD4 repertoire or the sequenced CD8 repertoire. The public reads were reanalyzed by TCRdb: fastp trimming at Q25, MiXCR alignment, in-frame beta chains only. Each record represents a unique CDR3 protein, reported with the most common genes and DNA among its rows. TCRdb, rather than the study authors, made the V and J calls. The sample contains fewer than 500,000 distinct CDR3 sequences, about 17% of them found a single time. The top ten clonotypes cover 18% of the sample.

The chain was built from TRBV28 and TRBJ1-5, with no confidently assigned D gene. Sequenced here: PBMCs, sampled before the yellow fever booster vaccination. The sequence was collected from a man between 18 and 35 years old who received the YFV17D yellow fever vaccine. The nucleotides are TGTGCCAGCAGTACCCTTGGGCAGCCCCAGCATTTT. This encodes CASSTLGQPQHF.